This TCR beta chain was retrieved from a study of cytomegalovirus exposure and HLA in healthy donors (dated by TCRdb to the late 2010s). General notes on the study: An earlier analysis of some 600 of the donors reported under 300 Gb of sequence data and approximately 120 million unique TCR beta sequences obtained from 150 million to 200 million T cells. About 300 gigabases of sequencing data and approximately 85 million unique TCR sequences were included in an early release covering several hundred HLA-typed donors. The genetic ancestry cluster associated with self-reported Caucasian donors included about four fifths of the 398 genotyped donors. The study aimed to test whether signatures of past pathogen exposure could be identified by cataloging public T cell receptors. The T cell repertoires of 700 or so subjects were profiled by immunosequencing and related to cytomegalovirus serostatus. Besides the first cohort of 500 to 700 subjects, a separate validation cohort made up of over a hundred different subjects was used. To predict cytomegalovirus infection status, the study combined high-throughput TCR immunosequencing, statistical association of individual TCRs with disease status, and machine learning. In a later analysis, previously published TCR beta repertoires from 550 to 750 donors were re-analyzed and high-resolution HLA genotyping was added so that TCR occurrence patterns could be studied. In the later analysis, no new phenotypic data were used to find candidate immune exposures; instead, reliance was placed on TCR beta sequences and their occurrence across donors. An earlier analysis of nearly 600 of the donors applied high-throughput TCR beta sequencing to assess whether each TCR beta V gene segment acted as functional or pseudogenic. Alongside the repertoire data, information on donor age, sex, ethnicity and CMV serostatus was compiled. A later genetic analysis used genome-wide SNP genotypes for about 65% of the 666 donors, treating that subset as a discovery cohort. All discovery cohort repertoires had been generated on a single sequencing platform. HLA typing included class I and class II loci at four-digit resolution. Typing coverage varied by locus: 629-630 donors for A, B, C, DRB1 and DQB1; roughly 560 for DQA1; nearly 610 for DPA1; 450 to 480 for DPB1. About five DR-DQ haplotypes were treated as single units for association and clustering because of strong linkage in the cohort. Across 300 to 500 genotyped donors of the cohort, an average of approximately 200,000 unique TCR beta nucleotide sequences per donor were sequenced, and roughly 20% of those sequences were non-productive.

The study at large found these results: The authors suggested that the approach could potentially be generalized to other disease states and immunological phenotypes. Because HLA typing was missing for some donors at each locus, association tests included only the typed subset. In an earlier analysis of about 550 of the donors, most TCR beta V segments were observed in productive rearrangements about 87% or about 30% of the time, broadly matching IMGT annotations. A later genetic analysis associated a missense DCLRE1C variant with V-gene and J-gene trimming of TCR beta chains, and an independent cohort replicated the association. According to a later analysis, most CMV-associated TCR beta chains appeared to be HLA-restricted, and the HLA associations seemed to be driven largely by CMV exposure. According to a later genetic analysis, donors in an Asian-associated ancestry cluster had fewer N-insertions in productive TCRs than the approximately 630-donor mean. Linkage disequilibrium might explain the correlated functional status among segregating V segments, but an unknown experimental factor could not be ruled out. A later analysis found that TCR association rates varied across HLA loci, with DRB1 alleles showing the most associated TCRs and HLA-C alleles the fewest. While some public TCRs were present in many individuals, most TCR sequences turned up only very rarely across donors. Because counts were too low, 15 to 20 rarely observed V segments, including chromosome 9 orphons, were left out of the earlier analysis of 587 of the donors. A group of highly shared sequence variants was considered likely to be a technical artifact of the sequencing pipeline. CMV serostatus was the only immune exposure information available for the cohort. A later analysis found that HLA-associated TCR beta chains were more clonally expanded and had lower generation probabilities than equally common non-associated chains. This cohort had only TCR beta chains sequenced, and the lack of alpha or paired-chain data limited which features could be detected. Three of the identified cytomegalovirus-associated TCR beta chains were confirmed in vitro to be specific for cytomegalovirus antigens. Some IMGT-functional V segments, including TRBV6-2 and TRBV6-3, could not be told apart with the 87-base-pair reads, so those segments were excluded. Assigning TCR associations to individual alleles was difficult when HLA alleles, especially DR and DQ, strongly co-occurred. In the study, some 180 TCR beta chains were listed as associated with cytomegalovirus. Cytomegalovirus status was reported to be diagnosed by the classifier with high specificity and sensitivity in both the original and validation cohorts. A further reported finding was that TCR beta sequences accurately predicted the HLA-A and HLA-B alleles for most subjects in the first cohort. Sequencing depth was assumed to be roughly uniform across donors in the presence/absence analyses, though that assumption may not hold. Several of the top co-occurrence clusters appeared to be linked to parvovirus B19, influenza, CMV and Epstein-Barr virus, according to a later analysis. Specific HLA alleles were associated with roughly 16,000 TCR beta sequences at a false discovery rate of 0.05 in a later analysis.

The cohort comprised around 700 healthy bone marrow donors. At the time of sampling, all cohort members were nominally healthy, though unrecorded immune exposures were likely present. The donor tested CMV seronegative and was one of the 352 seronegative cohort members. A peripheral blood sample was provided by each donor, and peripheral blood mononuclear cells were used for TCR beta sequencing. Genomic DNA extraction from the blood cell samples was performed with the Qiagen DNeasy Blood Extraction Kit. CDR1 and CDR2 are drawn from the germline V gene: MRHNA, SNTAGT. V is pared back by 3 bases and J by 1 base, with 4 bases lying between the germline termini. The cysteine opens and the phenylalanine closes a CDR3 of 13 amino acids. Only CDR3 DNA is held: 39 bases, read in frame from base 1. Library prep was done by the immunoSEQ multiplex PCR assay. For the multiplex PCR, a mixture combining 60 forward primers for TCR Vbeta segments and 13 reverse primers for TCR Jbeta segments was used. The CDR3 region of rearranged TCR beta genes was amplified from genomic DNA with a multiplex PCR assay. On the Illumina HiSeq System, the amplified TCR beta libraries were sequenced as 87-base-pair reads. As for the authors' bioinformatics: Across the 670 or so repertoires, a later analysis counted roughly 77 million unique TCR beta chains, some 11 million of which were shared by at least two donors. To remove PCR and sequencing errors, raw reads were error-corrected and collapsed into unique sequences using a nearest-neighbor algorithm that merged closely related sequences. Alignment of CDR3 sequences to IMGT reference sequences was used to assign V, D and J gene segments. Each retained sequence needed at least a six-nucleotide match to both a V gene segment and a J gene segment. A rearrangement was called productive if the CDR3 had no stop codons and remained in frame with V and J, and every other rearrangement was called non-productive. CDR3 was defined according to IMGT convention as the region running from the second conserved V-encoded cysteine to the conserved J-encoded phenylalanine. The earlier analysis of about 590 of the donors excluded sequences that lacked an unambiguous match to a single V gene segment. In an earlier analysis of several hundred of the donors, V segments were called functional above 56.7% productive rearrangements and were called segregating when the between-donor standard deviation exceeded 5%. A statistical classification framework was developed to diagnose cytomegalovirus status using the catalog of TCR beta chain sequences. A later analysis assigned V and J genes by comparing TCR nucleotide sequences with IMGT/GENE-DB human TR gene sequences. Using the TCRdist pipeline, a later analysis assigned CDR3 sequences along with most-parsimonious VDJ recombination scenarios. In a later analysis, every TCR beta chain was defined by the combination of its CDR3 amino acid sequence and its V-gene family, and reads without a unique V-gene family were dropped. To address suspected cross-contamination and a sequencing artifact, a later analysis removed approximately 590 highly shared, low-generation-probability nucleotide sequences. In a later analysis, a clonal expansion index was calculated for each public chain from normalized within-repertoire ranks of inferred template counts. In a later analysis, generation probabilities were computed using a VDJ recombination model fitted to out-of-frame rearrangements, and the results were checked against IGoR. In a later analysis, TCR-TCR, TCR-HLA and TCR-CMV co-occurrence was scored with hypergeometric tests, and a repertoire-size bias correction was applied to TCR pairs. In a later analysis, false discovery rates were estimated by permuting HLA or CMV assignments 20 times. In a later analysis, co-occurring TCRs were grouped using DBSCAN, and TCRdist sequence similarity was added for clustering within HLA-allele-positive subsets. Repertoires with fewer than 30,000 or more than 120,000 public chains were left out of co-occurrence clustering, as were a handful of repertoires with anomalous nucleotide sharing. TCRdb carries this immuneACCESS record with in-frame sequences only. Its versions omit some clonotypes, under half of them owing to an unresolved V gene in the studies checked, with the rest unexplained. V and J calls and clone size are those listed in that table; D and trimming were worked out from the DNA. The sample table records approximately 160,000 clones; roughly 80% of these occur just once. The ten largest account for around 4.9% of the sample.

In regard to this clone: Its antigen is not yet known. Base qualities were left out, and no much larger clone turns up one base away.

The sequence was obtained from a male donor in good health and CMV-seronegative. The sequence is built from TRBV6-4 and TRBJ1-5, with the identity of the D gene unclear. Sequencing was done on a sample of PBMCs. DNA sequence: TGTGCCAGCAGTGAGCAGAGCAATCAGCCCCAGCATTTT. The encoded protein is CASSEQSNQPQHF.